This T cell receptor (beta chain) was observed in a study of cytomegalovirus exposure and HLA in healthy donors (TCRdb year 2017). Regarding the study in general: An earlier analysis of a few hundred of the donors reported about 280 Gb of sequence data and 117 million unique TCR beta sequences obtained from some 170 million T cells. An early release that covered 500 to 800 HLA-typed donors contained about 300 gigabases of sequencing data and some 87 million unique TCR sequences. Of the roughly 390 genotyped donors, around 81% fell in the genetic ancestry cluster associated with self-reported Caucasian donors. The study aimed to test whether cataloging public T cell receptors could reveal signatures of past pathogen exposure. The study used immunosequencing to profile the T cell repertoires of 600 to 850 subjects and linked those repertoires to cytomegalovirus serostatus. Besides the first cohort of about 730 subjects, a separate validation cohort made up of around 120 different subjects was used. High-throughput TCR immunosequencing, statistical association of individual TCRs with disease status, and machine learning were combined to predict cytomegalovirus infection status. A later analysis re-analyzed previously published TCR beta repertoires from approximately 670 donors and added high-resolution HLA genotyping to study TCR occurrence patterns. Rather than drawing on any new phenotypic data, the later analysis identified candidate immune exposures from TCR beta sequences and the way those sequences occurred across donors. An earlier analysis of around 640 of the donors used high-throughput TCR beta sequencing to judge whether each TCR beta V gene segment behaved as functional or pseudogenic. Donor age, sex, ethnicity and CMV serostatus were compiled alongside the repertoire data. Genome-wide SNP genotypes for about 55% of the roughly 670 donors were used in a later genetic analysis, which treated that subset as a discovery cohort. Every repertoire in the discovery cohort had been generated on one and the same sequencing platform. HLA typing covered class I and class II loci at four-digit resolution. The number of donors typed differed by locus, with 629-630 for A, B, C, DRB1 and DQB1, 522 for DQA1, under 610 for DPA1, and some 450 for DPB1. Because of strong linkage in the cohort, roughly 5 DR-DQ haplotypes were treated as single units for association and clustering. Among some 410 genotyped donors of the cohort, an average of about 240,000 unique TCR beta nucleotide sequences was sequenced per donor, of which approximately 19% were non-productive.

Library construction relied on the immunoSEQ multiplex PCR assay. A mixture of 60 forward primers for TCR Vbeta segments and 13 reverse primers for TCR Jbeta segments was used in the multiplex PCR. A multiplex PCR assay on genomic DNA amplified the CDR3 region of rearranged TCR beta genes. On the Illumina HiSeq System, the amplified TCR beta libraries were sequenced as 87-base-pair reads. The study's own analysis went as follows. A later analysis counted tens of millions of unique TCR beta chains across the 550 to 750 repertoires, and some 11 million of these chains were shared by at least two donors. A nearest-neighbor algorithm error-corrected the raw reads and collapsed the reads into unique sequences, merging closely related sequences to remove PCR and sequencing errors. CDR3 sequences were aligned to IMGT reference sequences to assign V, D and J gene segments. For a sequence to be retained, a match of at least six nucleotides to both a V gene segment and a J gene segment was required. Rearrangements were called productive when the CDR3 lacked stop codons and stayed in frame with V and J; all others were non-productive. Following IMGT convention, CDR3 was defined as the stretch from the second conserved V-encoded cysteine to the conserved J-encoded phenylalanine. The earlier analysis of 500 to 650 of the donors excluded any sequence lacking an unambiguous match to a single V gene segment. In an earlier analysis of 450 to 750 of the donors, a V segment was called functional when productive rearrangements were above 56.7%, and segregating when the standard deviation between donors exceeded 5%. A statistical classification framework was developed to diagnose cytomegalovirus status using the catalog of TCR beta chain sequences. V and J gene assignment, in a later analysis, came from comparing TCR nucleotide sequences with IMGT/GENE-DB human TR gene sequences. A later analysis assigned CDR3 sequences and most-parsimonious VDJ recombination scenarios with the TCRdist pipeline. In a later analysis, each TCR beta chain was defined by its CDR3 amino acid sequence together with its V-gene family, and reads without a unique V-gene family were excluded. To address suspected cross-contamination and a sequencing artifact, a later analysis removed a few hundred highly shared, low-generation-probability nucleotide sequences. In a later analysis, a clonal expansion index was calculated for each public chain from normalized within-repertoire ranks of inferred template counts. In a later analysis, generation probabilities were computed with a VDJ recombination model fitted to out-of-frame rearrangements, and the resulting probabilities were checked against IGoR. A later analysis scored TCR-TCR, TCR-HLA and TCR-CMV co-occurrence with hypergeometric tests, applying a repertoire-size bias correction to TCR pairs. To estimate false discovery rates, a later analysis permuted the HLA or CMV assignments 20 times. A later analysis grouped co-occurring TCRs with DBSCAN, adding TCRdist sequence similarity when clustering within HLA-allele-positive subsets. Repertoires with fewer than 30,000 or more than 120,000 public chains, plus five repertoires with anomalous nucleotide sharing, were excluded from co-occurrence clustering. The source is immuneACCESS, and TCRdb retained only in-frame sequences with V and J called. Part of the clones is not carried over; for the studies checked, unresolved V genes explain less than half of this, and the remainder is unexplained. V and J calls and clone size come straight from that table; D and trimming were deduced from the DNA. Across this sample there are 120,000 or so clones, with roughly three fifths seen only once. More than 6.5% of the sample belongs to the ten largest clones.

CDR1 and CDR2, per the germline V gene, are SGHNT and YENEEA. V is cut back by 0 bases and J by 11 bases, with 5 bases in the junction unmatched. The cysteine opens and the phenylalanine closes a CDR3 of 13 amino acids. Just the 39-base CDR3 DNA is kept, in frame starting at base 1. The cohort consisted of 600 to 700 healthy bone marrow donors. At the time of sampling, every cohort member was nominally healthy, though immune exposures that went unrecorded were likely present. The donor was CMV seropositive and was included in the group of almost 300 seropositive cohort members. Each donor provided a peripheral blood sample, and peripheral blood mononuclear cells were used for TCR beta sequencing. Genomic DNA extraction from the blood cell samples was performed with the Qiagen DNeasy Blood Extraction Kit. Of note for this clone: There is no known antigen for this receptor. Base-call qualities are not available, and no considerably larger clone is one nucleotide away.

Here is what the overall study found, with its caveats: It was suggested by the authors that the approach could potentially be generalized to other disease states and immunological phenotypes. The 87-base-pair reads could not distinguish some IMGT-functional V segments, including TRBV6-2 and TRBV6-3, so those segments were excluded. In vitro tests confirmed that three of the cytomegalovirus-associated TCR beta chains recognize cytomegalovirus antigens. Presence/absence analyses assumed roughly uniform sequencing depth across donors, an assumption that may not hold. A cluster of highly shared sequence variants was judged likely to represent a technical artifact of the sequencing pipeline. In a later analysis, HLA-associated TCR beta chains showed more clonal expansion and lower generation probabilities than non-associated chains that were equally common. When HLA alleles, especially DR and DQ, strongly co-occurred, TCR associations were difficult to assign to individual alleles. In a later analysis, about 17,000 TCR beta sequences were associated with specific HLA alleles at a false discovery rate of 0.05. Correlated functional status among segregating V segments might be attributable to linkage disequilibrium, but an unknown experimental factor could not be ruled out. Because counts were too low, approximately 18 rarely observed V segments, including chromosome 9 orphons, were excluded from the earlier analysis of 500 to 700 of the donors. According to a later analysis, parvovirus B19, influenza, CMV and Epstein-Barr virus appeared linked to several top co-occurrence clusters. A later analysis found that most CMV-associated TCR beta chains appeared HLA-restricted, with HLA associations seemingly driven largely by CMV exposure. The study gave a list of under 200 TCR beta chains associated with cytomegalovirus. According to a later analysis, TCR association rates differed among HLA loci, with DRB1 alleles showing the most associated TCRs and HLA-C alleles showing the fewest. HLA typing was unavailable for some donors at each locus, so association tests used only the typed subset. Most TCR sequences were seen in very few donors, while some public TCRs were found in many individuals. Cytomegalovirus status was reported to be diagnosed by the classifier with high specificity and sensitivity in both the original and validation cohorts. A further reported finding was that TCR beta sequences accurately predicted the HLA-A and HLA-B alleles for most subjects in the first cohort. In an earlier analysis of about 550 of the donors, most TCR beta V segments were observed in productive rearrangements about 87% or about 30% of the time, broadly matching IMGT annotations. In a later genetic analysis, a missense DCLRE1C variant was associated with V-gene and J-gene trimming of TCR beta chains, and the association was replicated in an independent cohort. This cohort had only TCR beta chains sequenced, and the lack of alpha or paired-chain data limited which features could be detected. Compared with the approximately 670-donor mean, donors in an Asian-associated ancestry cluster had fewer N-insertions in productive TCRs, according to a later genetic analysis. CMV serostatus was the only immune exposure information available for the cohort.

The source of this sequence is a woman aged 35 to 49 in good health and CMV-seropositive. The sequenced sample consisted of PBMCs. The chain is made from TRBV11-3 and TRBJ2-3; 7 bases in the junction line up with TRBD2. The DNA sequence is given as TGTGCCAGCAGCTTAGATCTGTCGGGGGGGCAGTATTTT. The resulting protein is CASSLDLSGGQYF.